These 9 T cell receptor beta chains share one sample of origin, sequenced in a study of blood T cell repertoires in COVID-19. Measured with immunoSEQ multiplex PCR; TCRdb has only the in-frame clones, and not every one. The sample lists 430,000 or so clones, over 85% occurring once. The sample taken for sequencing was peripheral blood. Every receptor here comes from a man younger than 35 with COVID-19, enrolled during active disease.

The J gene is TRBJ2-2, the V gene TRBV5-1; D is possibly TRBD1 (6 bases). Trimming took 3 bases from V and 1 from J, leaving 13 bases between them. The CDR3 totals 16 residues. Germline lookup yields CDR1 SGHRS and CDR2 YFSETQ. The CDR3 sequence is CASSSQVRGNTGELFF. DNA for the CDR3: TGCGCCAGCAGCTCCCAAGTCAGGGGGAACACCGGGGAGCTGTTTTTT.

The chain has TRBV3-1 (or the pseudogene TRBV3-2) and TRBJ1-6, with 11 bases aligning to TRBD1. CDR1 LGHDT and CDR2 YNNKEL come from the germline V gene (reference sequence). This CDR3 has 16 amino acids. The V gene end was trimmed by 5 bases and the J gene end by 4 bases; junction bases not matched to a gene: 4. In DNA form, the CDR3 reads TGTGCCAGCAGCGACGGGACAGGGGGGTATAATTCACCCCTCCACTTT. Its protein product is CASSDGTGGYNSPLHF.

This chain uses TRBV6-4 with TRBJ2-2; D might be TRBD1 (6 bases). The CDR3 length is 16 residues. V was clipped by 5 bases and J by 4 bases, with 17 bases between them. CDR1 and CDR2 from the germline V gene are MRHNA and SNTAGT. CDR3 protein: CASSSWTEASTGELFF. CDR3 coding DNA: TGTGCCAGCAGTTCCTGGACAGAGGCGAGCACCGGGGAGCTGTTTTTT.

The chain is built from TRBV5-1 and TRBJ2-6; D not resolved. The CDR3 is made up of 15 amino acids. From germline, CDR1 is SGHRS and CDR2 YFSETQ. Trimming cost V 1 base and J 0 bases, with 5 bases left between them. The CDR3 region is CASSLYNSGANVLTF. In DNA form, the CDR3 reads TGCGCCAGCAGCTTGTATAACTCTGGGGCCAACGTCCTGACTTTC.

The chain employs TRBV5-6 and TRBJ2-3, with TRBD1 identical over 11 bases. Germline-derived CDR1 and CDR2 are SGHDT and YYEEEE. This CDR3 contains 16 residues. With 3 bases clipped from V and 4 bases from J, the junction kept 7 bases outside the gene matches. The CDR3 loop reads CASSYRTGGAADTQYF. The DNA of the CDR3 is TGTGCCAGCAGCTATAGGACAGGGGGCGCCGCAGATACGCAGTATTTT.

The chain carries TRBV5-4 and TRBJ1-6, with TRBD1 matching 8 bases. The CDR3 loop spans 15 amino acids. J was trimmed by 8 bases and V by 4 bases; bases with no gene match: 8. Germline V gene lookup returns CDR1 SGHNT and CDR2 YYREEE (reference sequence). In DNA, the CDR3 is TGTGCCAGCAGCATGGAAACAGGGGGAGATTCACCCCTCCACTTT. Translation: CASSMETGGDSPLHF.

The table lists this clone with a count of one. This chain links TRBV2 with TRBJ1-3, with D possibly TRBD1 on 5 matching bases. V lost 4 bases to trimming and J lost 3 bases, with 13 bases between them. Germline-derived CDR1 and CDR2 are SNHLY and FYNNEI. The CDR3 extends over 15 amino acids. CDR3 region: CASSAEGAGGNTIYF. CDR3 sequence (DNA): TGTGCCAGCAGTGCCGAAGGGGCAGGTGGAAACACCATATATTTT.

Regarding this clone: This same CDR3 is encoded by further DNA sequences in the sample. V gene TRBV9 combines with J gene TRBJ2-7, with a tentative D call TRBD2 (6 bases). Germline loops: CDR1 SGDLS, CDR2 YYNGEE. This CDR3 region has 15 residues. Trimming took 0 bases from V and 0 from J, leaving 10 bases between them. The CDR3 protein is CASSVGVGSSYEQYF. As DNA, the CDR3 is TGTGCCAGCAGCGTAGGGGTCGGGAGCTCCTACGAGCAGTACTTC.

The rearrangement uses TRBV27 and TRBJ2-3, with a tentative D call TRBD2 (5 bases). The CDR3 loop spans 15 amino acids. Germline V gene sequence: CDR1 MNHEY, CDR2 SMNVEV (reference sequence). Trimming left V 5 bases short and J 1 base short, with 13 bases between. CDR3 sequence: CASSPDGIRTDTQYF. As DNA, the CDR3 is TGTGCCAGCAGTCCGGACGGGATACGCACAGATACGCAGTATTTT.